This T cell receptor beta chain was identified during a study of blood T cell repertoires in COVID-19. Study-wide background: There were acute and convalescent COVID-19 samples, and they came from the United States, Italy and Spain. PBMCs, B-cell-depleted T cells, or T cells were the source of the cDNA or gDNA that made up the material.

A single count supports this clone. The germline V gene has CDR1 KGHSH and CDR2 LQKENI. The V end lost 0 bases, the J end lost 5 bases, and 16 bases lay between the germline ends. This CDR3 is built from 17 residues. In the source study's methods: Amplified reference gene primers provided the basis for estimating nucleated cell counts. Method: immunoSEQ multiplex PCR; TCRdb's copy keeps in-frame clones and lacks some. V and J calls and clone size are given by that table; D and trimming were obtained from the DNA. The repertoire has around 15,000 clones, approximately 86% of them found once; the top ten carry about an eighth.

The source is a human donor in a cohort sampled during active COVID-19. This sequence joins TRBV18 and TRBJ2-2, with TRBD2 as a possible D gene (6 bases). The sample consisted of peripheral blood. The CDR3, as DNA: TGTGCCAGCTCACCACCGTTGTGGCCACGGGGGACCGGGGAGCTGTTTTTT. Amino acids: CASSPPLWPRGTGELFF.